This T cell receptor beta chain is from a study of CXCR4 blockade with PD-1 therapy in pancreatic cancer. Study-level results: Tumors were clonally expanded, mean approximately 0.14 versus 0.053 in healthy blood. Frequent tumor clones were encoded by many distinct rearrangements, suggesting shared antigens. Antigen-specificity overlap of convergent dominant clones remained unconfirmed.

The data were produced by immunoSEQ multiplex PCR, yet TCRdb's version contains in-frame clones alone and is incomplete. This repertoire shows more than 4,500 clones, 45% to 60% found once; its top ten account for about 7%. Trimming at V came to 5 bases and at J to 0 bases, leaving 8 bases not matched to a gene. This CDR3 contains 17 residues. Germline V CDR1 and CDR2: MNHEY, SMNVEV (reference sequence). Comment on this clone: Its specificity is unknown.

The specimen sequenced was tumor tissue. The origin of this receptor is a human donor with pancreatic ductal adenocarcinoma. The genes are TRBV27 and TRBJ2-2; 8 positions agree with TRBD1. Here the CDR3 reads CASSAGQGRANTGELFF. For the CDR3, the DNA is TGTGCCAGCAGTGCCGGACAGGGTCGAGCGAACACCGGGGAGCTGTTTTTT.